A single sample is the source of the 32 T cell receptor beta chains below, sequenced in a study of spatial heterogeneity in lung cancer. TCRdb processed the 5' RACE reads anew with MiXCR; each CDR3 protein has one entry. The data hold about 52,000 distinct CDR3 sequences, with roughly 8.1% observed a single time. The time point: blood at routine non-recurrence follow-up after resection. Sequencing covered unsorted whole RNA taken from tumor, nontumor lung or frozen PBMC. Specimen: PBMCs, collected at follow-up. The receptor source for this set is a female donor with early-stage non-small cell lung cancer.

The CDR3 is CASSRDRAIWYF. CDR3 DNA sequence: TGTGCCAGCAGTCGGGACAGGGCAATATGGTACTTC. The chain combines TRBV12-3 or TRBV12-4 with TRBJ2-7; 9 bases agree with TRBD1. The CDR3 is 12 residues long. V lost 5 bases, J lost 12 bases, and 8 bases stayed unmatched.

This clonotype was counted ten times or more. This chain links TRBV6-5 with TRBJ2-1, with 10 positions matching TRBD1. Germline CDR1 and CDR2: MNHEY and SVGAGI. The CDR3 sequence is 15 residues long. Trimming at V came to 2 bases and at J to 7 bases, leaving 5 bases not matched to a gene. The CDR3 loop is CASSYDRGRRNEQFF. The CDR3 nucleotides are TGTGCCAGCAGTTACGACAGGGGGCGACGGAATGAGCAGTTCTTC.

This clonotype was counted ten times or more. The rearrangement joins TRBV7-3 to TRBJ1-1, with D possibly matching TRBD1 (6 bases). CDR1 and CDR2 from the germline V gene are SGHTA and FQGTGA. The CDR3 runs to 13 residues. Trimming took 5 bases from V and 5 from J, leaving 12 bases between them. CDR3 DNA sequence: TGTGCCAGCAGCCAAGGGGGGAAGACTGAAGCTTTCTTT. Translation gives CASSQGGKTEAFF. Based on the CDR3 plus reference TRBV7-3 and TRBJ1-1, the full variable domain is GAGVSQTPSNKVTEKGKYVELRCDPISGHTALYWYRQSLGQGPEFLIYFQGTGAADDSGLPNDRFFAVRPEGSVSTLKIQRTERGDSAVYLCASSQGGKTEAFFGQGTRLTVV.

This clonotype appeared many times. The chain combines TRBV5-1 with TRBJ2-1, with TRBD1 identical over 7 bases. After removal of 7 bases from V and 4 bases from J, the junction contained 2 bases not matched to a gene. Germline lookup yields CDR1 SGHRS and CDR2 YFSETQ. There are 12 residues in the CDR3. The CDR3 reads CASGDSYNEQFF. The CDR3 DNA reads as TGCGCCAGCGGGGACAGTTACAATGAGCAGTTCTTC.

This clonotype has a handful of counts. CDR3 nucleotides: TGTGCCAGCAGCCTAACTCGGAGCGGGGGGCCGGAGACCCAGTACTTC. This codes for CASSLTRSGGPETQYF. The V and J genes are TRBV7-8 and TRBJ2-5; 9 bases fit TRBD2. The V gene end was trimmed by 5 bases and the J gene end by 5 bases; junction bases not matched to a gene: 12. Germline CDR1 and CDR2: SGHVS and FQNEAQ. This CDR3 has 16 residues.

At least ten counts were recorded for this clonotype. The V gene is TRBV18, the J gene TRBJ2-2; D remains ambiguous. V was cut by 2 bases and J by 2 bases, with 21 bases left in between. Germline lookup yields CDR1 KGHSH and CDR2 LQKENI. The CDR3 is made up of 19 amino acids. The CDR3: CASSPNVISYEVNTGELFF. CDR3 DNA sequence: TGTGCCAGCTCACCAAATGTGATCTCGTACGAAGTTAACACCGGGGAGCTGTTTTTT.

There are many counts of this clonotype. The chain links TRBV6-6 to TRBJ2-1; 10 bases are a match to TRBD1. Germline V lookup: CDR1 MNHNY, CDR2 SVGAGI (reference sequence). CDR3 length: 15 amino acids. Trimming cost V 6 bases and J 2 bases; bases outside gene matches: 4. Here the CDR3 reads CASRPGQGPYNEQFF. DNA of the CDR3: TGTGCCAGCAGGCCGGGACAGGGGCCCTACAATGAGCAGTTCTTC.

This clonotype appeared many times. CDR3 sequence (DNA): TGTGCCATCAGTGCCGACGTTCAAGAGACCCAGTACTTC. Protein: CAISADVQETQYF. The chain is built from TRBV10-3 and TRBJ2-5; D gene ambiguous. V shed 4 bases and J shed 2 bases, with 8 bases lying between them. Germline-derived CDR1 and CDR2 are ENHRY and SYGVKD. This CDR3 region has 13 residues.

This clonotype was picked up a small number of times. This chain connects TRBV18 to TRBJ1-5; D possibly corresponds to TRBD1 (5 bases). CDR1 KGHSH and CDR2 LQKENI come from the germline V gene. V gave up 3 bases and J gave up 6 bases, with 6 bases separating them. The length of the CDR3 is 12 residues. The CDR3 loop reads CASSPGTQPQHF. CDR3 in DNA: TGTGCCAGCTCACCCGGGACTCAGCCCCAGCATTTT.

The table lists this clonotype with a few counts. V gene TRBV12-3 or TRBV12-4 combines with J gene TRBJ2-5; TRBD2 matches at 7 bases. The length of the CDR3 is 13 residues. The V and J ends lost 4 bases and 11 bases, in that order; junction bases with no gene match: 10. CDR3 region: CASSSHSGPVQYF. CDR3 nucleotide sequence: TGTGCCAGCAGTTCTCATAGCGGGCCAGTTCAGTACTTC.

This clonotype was seen ten or more times. DNA for the CDR3: TGTGCCAGCTCACCACCGGGACAGAGCGTTACGGATACGCAGTATTTT. As protein: CASSPPGQSVTDTQYF. The chain employs TRBV18 and TRBJ2-3; 7 bases line up with TRBD1. CDR1 KGHSH and CDR2 LQKENI come from the germline V gene. The CDR3 covers 16 residues. V was clipped by 0 bases and J by 6 bases; unmatched bases: 9.

This clonotype was counted at least ten times. V usage is TRBV27 and J usage is TRBJ2-6; D is unclear. V was shortened by 8 bases and J by 0 bases, with 11 bases between the two germline ends. CDR3 length: 15 residues. Germline V gene sequence: CDR1 MNHEY, CDR2 SMNVEV (reference sequence). CDR3 coding DNA: TGTGCCAGCCGGTTCATTCTCTCTGGGGCCAACGTCCTGACTTTC. It yields the protein CASRFILSGANVLTF.

This clonotype was observed a few times. The chain links TRBV3-1 to TRBJ2-3; D is unresolved. Germline CDR1 LGHDT, CDR2 YNNKEL (reference sequence). Trimming removed 0 bases at V and 6 bases at J, with 7 bases between. This CDR3 is 13 amino acids long. CDR3 sequence: CASSQESRDTQYF. For the CDR3, the DNA is TGTGCCAGCAGCCAAGAGTCTAGGGATACGCAGTATTTT.

J is TRBJ1-5 and V is TRBV5-6; 7 bases fit TRBD1. The trim removed 5 bases at V and 2 bases at J, leaving 4 bases unmatched. Germline CDR1 SGHDT, CDR2 YYEEEE. This CDR3 region has 14 residues. The CDR3 DNA is TGTGCCAGCAGTAACACAGGGGGCAATCAGCCCCAGCATTTT. Residues: CASSNTGGNQPQHF.

This clonotype was detected many times. The gene calls are TRBV11-2 and TRBJ1-4, with D maybe TRBD1 (5 bases). V lost 6 bases to trimming and J lost 8 bases, with 19 bases between them. Per the germline V gene, CDR1 is SGHAT and CDR2 is FQNNGV. The CDR3 spans 15 residues. This chain's CDR3 is CASSPVGREEEKLFF. The CDR3 DNA sequence: TGTGCCAGCAGTCCGGTGGGCAGGGAGGAAGAAAAACTGTTTTTT.

The chain carries TRBV11-2 and TRBJ2-6; tentatively, D is TRBD1 (6 bases). The CDR3 is 15 amino acids. CDR1 is SGHAT and CDR2 is FQNNGV in the germline V gene. V gave up 5 bases and J gave up 1 base, with 9 bases separating them. CDR3 DNA: TGTGCCAGCAGCCCAACAGGGTCTGGGGCCAACGTCCTGACTTTC. Translated, it gives CASSPTGSGANVLTF.

This clonotype was seen ten or more times. The chain is built from TRBV12-3 or TRBV12-4 and TRBJ1-2; no clear D. V dropped 2 bases and J dropped 7 bases, with 11 bases sitting between them. This CDR3 has 13 amino acids. The CDR3 protein is CASSLTVSGGYTF. CDR3 DNA: TGTGCCAGCAGTTTAACCGTGTCTGGTGGCTACACCTTC.

This sequence joins TRBV29-1 and TRBJ1-3; no clear D. This CDR3 region has 15 residues. Germline V lookup: CDR1 SQVTM, CDR2 ANQGSEA. The V and J ends lost 3 bases and 0 bases respectively, with 12 bases between them. The chain's CDR3 is CSVDQDRSSGNTIYF. CDR3 in DNA: TGCAGCGTTGATCAGGACCGATCCTCTGGAAACACCATATATTTT.

This clonotype occurred many times. This chain links TRBV29-1 with TRBJ2-7; 7 bases match TRBD2. CDR1 is SQVTM and CDR2 is ANQGSEA in the germline V gene. The CDR3 has 13 residues. The V segment lost 7 bases and the J segment 1 base; nucleotides outside the gene matches: 7. CDR3 sequence (DNA): TGCAGCGCCGGACTAGAGCAGTCCTACGAGCAGTACTTC. Its protein is CSAGLEQSYEQYF.

This clonotype was counted between two and nine times. The V and J genes are TRBV7-9 and TRBJ1-2; 9 bases align to TRBD1. V lost 5 bases and J lost 8; bases outside the gene matches: 9. The CDR3 covers 14 residues. Germline CDR1 SEHNR, CDR2 FQNEAQ (reference sequence). CDR3 bases: TGTGCCAGCAGCCTGTGGGACAGGGAAGACGGCTACACCTTC. Its protein is CASSLWDREDGYTF.

This rearrangement joins TRBV20-1 to TRBJ2-7; the D is unclear. Between the trimmed V and J ends, which lost 6 bases and 1 base, there was a span of 10 bases. Germline V gives CDR1 DFQATT, CDR2 SNEGSKA (reference sequence). The length of the CDR3 is 12 residues. Here the CDR3 DNA reads TGCAGTGCACACCGCGGATCCTACGAGCAGTACTTC. This encodes CSAHRGSYEQYF.

This clonotype was picked up a small number of times. The V call is TRBV7-2, the J call TRBJ2-7; 8 bases agree with TRBD1. The V gene end was trimmed by 3 bases and the J gene end by 0 bases; junction bases not matched to a gene: 1. Germline CDR1 SGHTA, CDR2 FQGNSA. This CDR3 has 14 amino acids. The CDR3 coding sequence is TGTGCCAGCAGCTTCCAGGGGGCCTCCTACGAGCAGTACTTC. Translating it yields CASSFQGASYEQYF.

This clonotype was seen repeatedly, ten times or more. V gene TRBV20-1 combines with J gene TRBJ2-3; 10 nucleotides align to TRBD2. The V segment lost 6 bases and the J segment 4 bases; nucleotides outside the gene matches: 10. CDR1 DFQATT and CDR2 SNEGSKA come from the germline V gene (reference sequence). CDR3 length: 15 amino acids. As DNA, the CDR3 is TGCAGTGCGGGGTCTAGCGGGGGATTGGCAGATACGCAGTATTTT. It codes for CSAGSSGGLADTQYF.

This rearrangement joins TRBV3-1 to TRBJ2-2; TRBD1 might be the D (5 bases). The CDR3 has 14 residues. Between the trimmed V and J ends, which lost 4 bases and 7 bases, there was a span of 13 bases. Germline values: CDR1 LGHDT, CDR2 YNNKEL (reference sequence). Here the CDR3 reads CASSRGALGGELFF. The CDR3 region has the DNA TGTGCCAGCAGCCGGGGCGCCCTGGGCGGGGAGCTGTTTTTT.

The genes are TRBV2 and TRBJ2-4; 9 bases line up with TRBD1. Germline assignment: CDR1 SNHLY and CDR2 FYNNEI. The V and J ends lost 6 bases and 2 bases, in that order; junction bases with no gene match: 8. The CDR3 contains 16 residues. The CDR3 spells CASSGAGTGTKNIQYF. CDR3 in DNA: TGTGCCAGCAGCGGTGCCGGGACAGGGACCAAAAACATTCAGTACTTC.

This clonotype was observed many times. This chain uses TRBV12-3 or TRBV12-4 with TRBJ1-5, with D perhaps matching TRBD1 (5 bases). This CDR3 comprises 16 residues. V lost 6 bases, J lost 2 bases, and 17 bases lay in between. CDR3 amino acids: CASRLRVLGGNQPQHF. Here the CDR3 DNA reads TGTGCCAGCAGACTCCGGGTCTTAGGGGGCAATCAGCCCCAGCATTTT.

There are a few counts of this clonotype. The V call is TRBV24-1, the J call TRBJ2-2; a possible D gene is TRBD2 (5 bases). The CDR3 has 15 amino acids. Trimming took 4 bases from V and 7 from J, leaving 15 bases between them. The germline V gene encodes CDR1 KGHDR and CDR2 SFDVKD. The CDR3 protein is CATSDPGEVSGELFF. The CDR3 coding sequence is TGTGCCACCAGTGACCCCGGGGAAGTAAGCGGGGAGCTGTTTTTT.

Many counts were recorded for this clonotype. The chain uses TRBV5-1 and TRBJ1-2, with TRBD1 as a possible D gene (6 bases). CDR1 is SGHRS and CDR2 is YFSETQ in the germline V gene. V dropped 0 bases and J dropped 4 bases, with 10 bases sitting between them. The CDR3 totals 14 residues. Written as DNA, the CDR3 is TGCGCCAGCAGCTTGGGGACAGAGAGCTATGGCTACACCTTC. Its protein product is CASSLGTESYGYTF. Together with reference TRBV5-1 and TRBJ1-2, the CDR3 gives the full variable domain: KAGVTQTPRYLIKTRGQQVTLSCSPISGHRSVSWYQQTPGQGLQFLFEYFSETQRNKGNFPGRFSGRQFSNSRSEMNVSTLELGDSALYLCASSLGTESYGYTFGSGTRLTVV.

This clonotype was seen ten or more times. This chain joins TRBV10-2 and TRBJ1-5; perhaps TRBD1 as D (5 bases). The CDR3 extends over 13 amino acids. The V gene lost 7 bases and the J gene lost 11 bases, with 18 bases spanning the gap. Germline V gene lookup returns CDR1 WSHSY and CDR2 SAAADI. This chain's CDR3 is CASMGQTREAQHF. Here the CDR3 DNA reads TGCGCCAGCATGGGGCAGACCAGGGAAGCCCAGCATTTT.

This clonotype has at least ten counts. J is TRBJ2-5 and V is TRBV6-6; tentative D call: TRBD2 (5 bases). The germline V gene encodes CDR1 MNHNY and CDR2 SVGAGI (reference sequence). V was clipped by 10 bases and J by 5 bases, with 14 bases between them. The CDR3 spans 12 residues. CDR3 in DNA: TGTGCCACTTCGGACTCCGGGGAGACCCAGTACTTC. Its translation is CATSDSGETQYF.

There are many counts of this clonotype. The rearrangement links TRBV6-5 to TRBJ2-5; TRBD1 or TRBD2 may be the D gene (5 bases each). The CDR3 is made up of 16 amino acids. Per germline, CDR1 MNHEY and CDR2 SVGAGI. V shed 2 bases and J shed 5 bases, with 18 bases lying between them. The CDR3 nucleotides are TGTGCCAGCAGTTACGGGGGAGCGAGGCCGGGGGAGACCCAGTACTTC. Protein: CASSYGGARPGETQYF.

The chain employs TRBV7-8 and TRBJ1-6; D uncertain. CDR1 is SGHVS, CDR2 FQNEAQ, per germline. This CDR3 has 12 amino acids. With 5 bases removed from V and 17 bases from J, the gap between germline ends came to 16 bases. CDR3 loop: CASSPPGGPFHF. In DNA, the CDR3 is TGTGCCAGCAGCCCCCCCGGCGGGCCTTTCCACTTT. Supplemented by reference TRBV7-8 and TRBJ1-6, the full variable domain reads GAGVSQSPRYKVAKRGQDVALRCDPISGHVSLFWYQQALGQGPEFLTYFQNEAQLDKSGLPSDRFFAERPEGSVSTLKIQRTQQEDSAVYLCASSPPGGPFHFGNGTRLTVT.